This is a list of T cell receptor beta chains from one sample in a study of regulatory T cells in long-lasting Graves disease. TCRdb re-called the multiplex PCR reads with MiXCR, one entry per CDR3 protein. Of a few hundred thousand distinct CDR3 sequences listed, 20% to 25% are singletons. The sequencing used peripheral blood mononuclear cells (PBMCs), collected when the disease was refractory, from a patient treated with antithyroid drugs. Source of these receptors: a female donor with Graves disease. The CDR3 runs from the conserved cysteine through the conserved F or W. Each record gives: CDR3 DNA, CDR3 protein, D gene, J gene, V gene, clone size, CDR3 length. A D gene is named only where the DNA matches it firmly. The size of a clone is reported for some rows only, either as once, few or many, or as a class for expanded clones.

TGTGCCAGCAGGGGGACAGGGAGTCAGCCCCAGCATTTT CASRGTGSQPQHF TRBD1 TRBJ1-5 TRBV19 many 13
TGTGCCAGCAGCTCAGACAGGGGACTTTGGGAGCAGTACTTC CASSSDRGLWEQYF TRBD1 TRBJ2-7 TRBV5-5 - 14
TGTGCCAGCAGTTTAGGGAAGGGAAAACTGTTTTTT CASSLGKGKLFF - TRBJ1-4 TRBV12-3/TRBV12-4 - 12
TGTGCCAGCAGCTTAGTTTTCGCAGGGCGGAGAACCGGGGAGCTGTTTTTT CASSLVFAGRRTGELFF - TRBJ2-2 TRBV7-2 many 17
TGTGCCAGCAGCTCCCGAGACTACGAGCAGTACTTC CASSSRDYEQYF - TRBJ2-7 TRBV6-1 many 12
TGCAGTGCTAGATTCCAAGAGACCCAGTACTTC CSARFQETQYF - TRBJ2-5 TRBV20-1 many 11
TGTGCCAGCAGCTTATACCGCGGTCAGGGCAGGGGCGAGCAGTACTTC CASSLYRGQGRGEQYF - TRBJ2-7 TRBV7-9 many 16
TGTGCCAGCTACCGGACAGGGAGGACCGGGGAGCTGTTTTTT CASYRTGRTGELFF TRBD1 TRBJ2-2 TRBV7-9 few 14
TGCAGTGCTTCATCCGGGACAGGGGGCGTGAATGAGCAGTACTTC CSASSGTGGVNEQYF TRBD1 TRBJ2-7 TRBV20-1 - 15
TGTGCCAGCTCACCAGTGACAGGGGGCAATCAGCCCCAGCATTTT CASSPVTGGNQPQHF TRBD1 TRBJ1-5 TRBV18 - 15
TGCGCCAGCAGCTTCTCAACGGGAGGGCTTGAGGAGACCCAGTACTTC CASSFSTGGLEETQYF TRBD2 TRBJ2-5 TRBV5-1 few 16
TGTGCCAGCAGTTTAGTCCCTTCTGAAGCTTTCTTT CASSLVPSEAFF - TRBJ1-1 TRBV28 - 12
TGTGCCTGGAGTGTACTAGCCTACGAGCAGTACTTC CAWSVLAYEQYF - TRBJ2-7 TRBV30 many 12
TGTGCCAGCAGTTTAAATAGCGGGGATAATGAGCAGTTCTTC CASSLNSGDNEQFF TRBD2 TRBJ2-1 TRBV27 - 14
TGTGCCAGCAGCCAAGGGGGCGGAGTAGGGCAGTACTTC CASSQGGGVGQYF - TRBJ2-7 TRBV3-1 - 13
TGTGCCAGCAGCCTACGCATAGGGCTCCCCGGGGAGCTGTTTTTT CASSLRIGLPGELFF - TRBJ2-2 TRBV3-1 - 15
TGCGCCAGCAGCTTGGTTCCTAGCGGGATAAGCACAGATACGCAGTATTTT CASSLVPSGISTDTQYF TRBD2 TRBJ2-3 TRBV5-1 few 17
TGTGCCAGCTGTCTTTATGAGGTGAACACTGAAGCTTTCTTT CASCLYEVNTEAFF - TRBJ1-1 TRBV2 many 14